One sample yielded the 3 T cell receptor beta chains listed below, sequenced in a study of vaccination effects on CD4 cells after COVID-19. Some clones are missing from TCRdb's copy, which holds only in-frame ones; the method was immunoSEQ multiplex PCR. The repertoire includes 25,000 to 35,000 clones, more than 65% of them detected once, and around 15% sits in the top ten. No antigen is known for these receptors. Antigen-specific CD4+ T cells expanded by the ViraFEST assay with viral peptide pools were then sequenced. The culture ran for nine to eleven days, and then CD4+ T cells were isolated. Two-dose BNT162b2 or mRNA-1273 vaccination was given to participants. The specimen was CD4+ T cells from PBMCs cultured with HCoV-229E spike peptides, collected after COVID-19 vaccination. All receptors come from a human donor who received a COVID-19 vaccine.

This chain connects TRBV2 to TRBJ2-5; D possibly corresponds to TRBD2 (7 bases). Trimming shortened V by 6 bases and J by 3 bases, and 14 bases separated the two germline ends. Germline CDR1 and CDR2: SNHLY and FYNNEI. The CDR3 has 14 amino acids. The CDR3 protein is CASRGGGAKETQYF. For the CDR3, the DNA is TGTGCCAGCAGGGGAGGGGGGGCTAAAGAGACCCAGTACTTC.

The CDR3 here is CASSLAAGMNYGYTF. In DNA, the CDR3 is TGTGCCAGCAGCTTGGCGGCAGGGATGAACTATGGCTACACCTTC. The chain uses TRBV5-4 and TRBJ1-2, with D possibly TRBD1 on 5 matching bases. Germline lookup yields CDR1 SGHNT and CDR2 YYREEE (reference sequence). The germline V and J ends were trimmed by 0 bases and 2 bases, with 11 bases remaining between them. CDR3 length equals 15 residues.

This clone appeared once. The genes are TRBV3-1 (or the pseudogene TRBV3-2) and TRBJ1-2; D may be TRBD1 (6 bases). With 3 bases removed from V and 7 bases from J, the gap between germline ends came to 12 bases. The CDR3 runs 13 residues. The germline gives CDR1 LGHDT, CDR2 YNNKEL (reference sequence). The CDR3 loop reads CASSHRQASGYTF. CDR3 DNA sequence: TGTGCCAGCAGCCACCGACAGGCTTCTGGCTACACCTTC.